This TCR beta chain was recorded in a study of post-analysis software for immune sequencing data. Study-wide background: Included courses were relapsing-remitting and secondary progressive multiple sclerosis; progressive-relapsing multiple sclerosis was also included. Study-wide points: With F measure, samples from one preparation batch clustered together strongly. Normalized Chao1 diversity in multiple sclerosis patients fell significantly below that of controls. Relative to controls, patients had 4 or 5 TRBV segments at higher frequency, with TRBV5-6, TRBV5-1 and TRBV20-1 among these.

This CDR3 contains 12 residues. CDR1 and CDR2 (germline): MDHEN, SYDVKM. V gave up 7 bases and J gave up 2 bases, with 8 bases separating them. To note about this clonotype: Its antigen is not known.

Researchers reported that TCR beta cDNA libraries carried unique molecular identifiers. TCRdb re-called the PCR reads through MiXCR, storing one row per CDR3 protein. Of around 180,000 distinct CDR3 sequences listed, roughly 31% are singletons. The receptor's source is a girl between 10 and 17 years old with multiple sclerosis. Sequencing input: blood. This sequence joins TRBV28 and TRBJ1-1; D is ambiguous. This CDR3 reads CASTFTNTEAFF. CDR3 bases: TGTGCCAGCACCTTTACCAACACTGAAGCTTTCTTT.